The rows below give T cell receptor beta chains drawn from one sample of a study of blood T cell repertoires in COVID-19. This table comes from immunoSEQ multiplex PCR, and its TCRdb copy is limited to in-frame clones, with some not included. The table records 75,000 to 85,000 clones, 65% to 90% of them present only once. Sequenced material: peripheral blood. Receptors were obtained from a human donor in a cohort sampled during active COVID-19. Each CDR3 is given with its conserved first and last residue. A D gene is named only where the DNA matches it firmly. The size of a clone is reported for some rows only, either as once, few or many, or as a class for expanded clones.

j_call: TRBJ1-5
d_call: -
clone_size: -
v_call: TRBV21-1
cdr3_nt: TGTGCCAGCAGCAAAGGGAGAGAGGGGGGACAGGACAATCAGCCCCAGCATTTT
cdr3_aa: CASSKGREGGQDNQPQHF

j_call: TRBJ1-1
d_call: TRBD1
clone_size: -
v_call: TRBV30
cdr3_nt: TGTGCCTGGAGTGTAGGGGGCGGGGACACTGAAGCTTTCTTT
cdr3_aa: CAWSVGGGDTEAFF

j_call: TRBJ2-7
d_call: TRBD2
clone_size: -
v_call: TRBV7-8
cdr3_nt: TGTGCCAGCACCAGAGCCCGCCTTGGTAGCGGGAGTTACGAGCAGTACTTC
cdr3_aa: CASTRARLGSGSYEQYF

j_call: TRBJ1-6
d_call: -
clone_size: -
v_call: TRBV11-3
cdr3_nt: TGTGCCAGCAGCCCTGCGGGGGGTAATTCACCCCTCCACTTT
cdr3_aa: CASSPAGGNSPLHF

j_call: TRBJ2-2
d_call: TRBD1
clone_size: -
v_call: TRBV7-9
cdr3_nt: TGTGCCAGCAGCAACCGACAGGGAAACACCGGGGAGCTGTTTTTT
cdr3_aa: CASSNRQGNTGELFF

j_call: TRBJ2-2
d_call: -
clone_size: -
v_call: TRBV21-1
cdr3_nt: TGTGCCAGCAGCATACGCTACAGGGGCGAGAACACCGGGGAGCTGTTTTTT
cdr3_aa: CASSIRYRGENTGELFF

j_call: TRBJ1-2
d_call: -
clone_size: -
v_call: TRBV28
cdr3_nt: TGTGCCAGCAGTTCCACAGGCCATGGCTACACCTTC
cdr3_aa: CASSSTGHGYTF

j_call: TRBJ1-4
d_call: TRBD1
clone_size: -
v_call: TRBV7-2
cdr3_nt: TGTGCCAGCAGCCGCGACAGGGGACTGTTTTTT
cdr3_aa: CASSRDRGLFF

j_call: TRBJ2-5
d_call: TRBD2
clone_size: once
v_call: TRBV11-3
cdr3_nt: TGTGCCACCAGCTTCCACGACGGGGGGGAGACCCAGTACTTC
cdr3_aa: CATSFHDGGETQYF

j_call: TRBJ2-7
d_call: -
clone_size: -
v_call: TRBV7-9
cdr3_nt: TGTGCCAGCAGCTTAGAGTTGGGCAGACCCTCCTACGAGCAGTACTTC
cdr3_aa: CASSLELGRPSYEQYF

j_call: TRBJ2-7
d_call: -
clone_size: -
v_call: TRBV5-1
cdr3_nt: TGCGCCAGCAGCTTCACCGCCAGCTCCTACGAGCAGTACTTC
cdr3_aa: CASSFTASSYEQYF

j_call: TRBJ2-3
d_call: -
clone_size: -
v_call: TRBV4-3
cdr3_nt: TGCGCCAGCAGCCAAGAGACGGGGGTTAGCACAGATACGCAGTATTTT
cdr3_aa: CASSQETGVSTDTQYF

j_call: TRBJ2-3
d_call: TRBD1
clone_size: -
v_call: TRBV11-2
cdr3_nt: TGTGCCAGCAGCTTTAGTCAGGGGGCTGGCACAGATACGCAGTATTTT
cdr3_aa: CASSFSQGAGTDTQYF

j_call: TRBJ2-7
d_call: -
clone_size: -
v_call: TRBV20-1
cdr3_nt: TGCAGTGCTAGAGGAGGGATCGAGCAGTACTTC
cdr3_aa: CSARGGIEQYF

j_call: TRBJ1-5
d_call: TRBD1
clone_size: -
v_call: TRBV6-5
cdr3_nt: TGTGCCAGCACCCCGGGGGACAGGGGTCAGCCCCAGCATTTT
cdr3_aa: CASTPGDRGQPQHF

j_call: TRBJ2-2
d_call: -
clone_size: -
v_call: TRBV19
cdr3_nt: TGTGCCAGTATCAGACAGGCCTTTGGCACCGGGGAGCTGTTTTTT
cdr3_aa: CASIRQAFGTGELFF

j_call: TRBJ2-1
d_call: -
clone_size: -
v_call: TRBV10-3
cdr3_nt: TGTGCCATCAATAAAGCCCCCGGGTACAATGAGCAGTTCTTC
cdr3_aa: CAINKAPGYNEQFF

j_call: TRBJ2-1
d_call: TRBD2
clone_size: -
v_call: TRBV11-2
cdr3_nt: TGTGCCAGCAGCTTAGGGACTAGCGGAACCTACAATGAGCAGTTCTTC
cdr3_aa: CASSLGTSGTYNEQFF

j_call: TRBJ2-7
d_call: TRBD1
clone_size: -
v_call: TRBV6-1
cdr3_nt: TGTGCCAGCAGTGAACTGGACAGGGGGGGCGAGCAGTACTTC
cdr3_aa: CASSELDRGGEQYF

j_call: TRBJ2-2
d_call: TRBD2
clone_size: -
v_call: TRBV5-1
cdr3_nt: TGCGCCAGCAGCTTAGTCGTCGGGAGGGCCGCCGGGGAGCTGTTTTTT
cdr3_aa: CASSLVVGRAAGELFF